This T cell receptor (beta chain) was captured in a study of T cell responses to AZD1222 COVID-19 vaccine. Study-level background: Doses given second, at about 4 or about 12 weeks, were pooled. Overall study findings and caveats: White British people made up most donors, females outnumbered males, and clonal diversity was possibly underestimated.

TCRdb keeps only in-frame clones here, not all; method: immunoSEQ multiplex PCR. The sample shows 130,000 or so clones, approximately 86% of them seen only once. The CDR3 is 12 amino acids. Germline V gene data show CDR1 as SGHDT and CDR2 as YYEEEE. V shed 3 bases and J shed 6 bases, with 4 bases lying between them. With regard to this clone: What it recognizes is unknown.

This receptor was identified in an adult in good health. The rearrangement links TRBV5-6 to TRBJ1-6; D call uncertain. The sequencing here drew on peripheral blood, taken on day 0 of AZD1222 vaccination. CDR3 in DNA: TGTGCCAGCAGCTATCCTAATTCACCCCTCCACTTT. It codes for CASSYPNSPLHF.